This T cell receptor beta chain emerged from a study of T cells in Graves' hyperthyroidism and ophthalmopathy. Amplification of TCR beta CDR3 regions used RNA as the template. First-round RT-PCR with HTBI primers amplified the TCR CDR3 region. TCRdb re-called the multiplex PCR reads with MiXCR, one entry per CDR3 protein. This sample has a few hundred thousand distinct CDR3 sequences, with under 60% found just once. Researchers barred patients who had uncontrolled infection, other autoimmune disease, pregnancy or lactation. Study-level results: Ophthalmopathy, which appeared later, was predicted by the model a median approximately 6.7 months before onset.

To note about this clonotype: The antigen is unknown.

This TCR came from a woman between 18 and 30 years old with Graves' hyperthyroidism. Sequencing input: peripheral blood or thyroid tissue (not recorded which).

The CDR3: CSARRAGGYSYNSPLHF. The CDR3 nucleotides are TGCAGTGCTAGAAGGGCGGGGGGGTACTCCTATAATTCACCCCTCCACTTT. The V gene is TRBV20-1, the J gene TRBJ1-6; D may be TRBD1 (5 bases). The CDR3 is 17 amino acids. The V end was cut by 2 bases, the J end by 0 bases, with 14 bases between. Germline CDR1 and CDR2: DFQATT and SNEGSKA (reference sequence).